This passage covers 25 T cell receptor beta chains from one sample sequenced in a study of T cell responses to AZD1222 COVID-19 vaccine. Assay: immunoSEQ multiplex PCR; the TCRdb copy retains only in-frame clones and omits some. Among roughly 150,000 clones listed, over 90% were seen once. The sample consisted of peripheral blood, taken on day 0 of AZD1222 vaccination. Receptors were obtained from an adult in good health.

The genes are TRBV10-3 and TRBJ2-1, with TRBD1 matching over 7 bases. Germline loops: CDR1 ENHRY, CDR2 SYGVKD. The CDR3 spans 15 residues. V was pared by 2 bases and J by 12 bases, with 13 bases of the junction left unmatched. CDR3 nucleotides: TGTGCCATCAGTGAGGGGCACCAGACAGGGTCTGGGCAGTTCTTC. Translating it yields CAISEGHQTGSGQFF.

The CDR3 coding sequence is TGTGCCAGCAGCTTAGCGGACGGCCAAGAGACCCAGTACTTC. Protein sequence: CASSLADGQETQYF. This rearrangement joins TRBV7-2 to TRBJ2-5; D not resolved. V lost 0 bases to trimming and J lost 1 base, with 6 bases between them. This CDR3 has 14 amino acids. Per germline, CDR1 SGHTA and CDR2 FQGNSA.

This chain joins TRBV5-1 and TRBJ1-1, with TRBD1 matching 10 bases. The CDR3 is 14 residues long. The junction had 9 bases not matched to a gene; V was cut back by 3 bases and J by 10 bases. CDR1 is SGHRS and CDR2 is YFSETQ in the germline V gene. The CDR3 reads CASSSGTGDFRAFF. The CDR3 region has the DNA TGCGCCAGCAGCTCCGGGACAGGGGACTTCCGAGCTTTCTTT.

The chain is built from TRBV10-2 and TRBJ1-5; no firm D call. The germline V gene has CDR1 WSHSY and CDR2 SAAADI. The CDR3 consists of 16 residues. Trimming took 5 bases from V and 2 from J, leaving 16 bases between them. Here the CDR3 DNA reads TGCGCCAGCAGTCCAGGATGGCCTAGCGGCAATCAGCCCCAGCATTTT. Translated: CASSPGWPSGNQPQHF.

The V gene is TRBV6-1, the J gene TRBJ1-5, with D maybe TRBD1 (6 bases). From germline, CDR1 is MNHNS and CDR2 SASEGT. The CDR3 has 16 amino acids. V lost 2 bases, J lost 6 bases, and 17 bases lay in between. The CDR3 sequence: CASSELGGPGGQPQHF. DNA of the CDR3: TGTGCCAGCAGTGAACTGGGGGGCCCTGGGGGTCAGCCCCAGCATTTT.

The chain is built from TRBV27 and TRBJ2-1; the D gene is possibly TRBD1 (6 bases). Trimming pared 1 base from V and 5 bases from J, leaving 15 bases between. There are 16 residues in the CDR3. Per germline, CDR1 MNHEY and CDR2 SMNVEV (reference sequence). This chain's CDR3 is CASSLLGAHVHNEQFF. As DNA, the CDR3 is TGTGCCAGCAGTTTATTGGGGGCACATGTCCACAATGAGCAGTTCTTC.

The V call is TRBV11-3, the J call TRBJ2-7; 10 bases align to TRBD1. The CDR3 spans 18 residues. CDR1 and CDR2 from the germline V gene are SGHNT and YENEEA. The V gene end was trimmed by 4 bases and the J gene end by 2 bases; junction bases not matched to a gene: 14. CDR3 DNA sequence: TGTGCCAGCAGCTCACACTTGAACCGGGACAGGGGCCCCTACGAGCAGTACTTC. Translating it yields CASSSHLNRDRGPYEQYF.

The CDR3 spells CSVVSSYEQYF. The CDR3, as DNA: TGCAGTGTGGTGAGCTCCTACGAGCAGTACTTC. The rearrangement uses TRBV20-1 and TRBJ2-7; unclear D gene. Trimming shortened V by 7 bases and J by 0 bases, and 7 bases separated the two germline ends. There are 11 residues in the CDR3. Germline V gene data show CDR1 as DFQATT and CDR2 as SNEGSKA (reference sequence).

J is TRBJ1-2 and V is TRBV18; D may be TRBD1 (5 bases). Trimming shortened V by 2 bases and J by 4 bases, and 14 bases separated the two germline ends. This CDR3 has 15 amino acids. Germline V gene data show CDR1 as KGHSH and CDR2 as LQKENI. The CDR3 sequence: CASSPSDGGFYGYTF. CDR3 sequence (DNA): TGTGCCAGCTCACCATCGGACGGGGGTTTCTATGGCTACACCTTC.

The rearrangement joins TRBV18 to TRBJ1-4, with D possibly matching TRBD1 (6 bases). Germline CDR1 reads KGHSH; CDR2 reads LQKENI. Between the trimmed V and J ends, which lost 2 bases and 2 bases, there was a span of 15 bases. CDR3 size: 17 residues. The CDR3 spells CASSPRYSQGTNEKLFF. As DNA, the CDR3 is TGTGCCAGCTCACCAAGATATTCTCAGGGGACTAATGAAAAACTGTTTTTT.

The rearrangement joins TRBV19 to TRBJ2-5, with 8 bases aligning to TRBD1. CDR1 is LNHDA and CDR2 is SQIVND in the germline V gene (reference sequence). The V segment lost 11 bases and the J segment 4 bases; nucleotides outside the gene matches: 6. The CDR3 runs 12 residues. The CDR3 sequence is CAVGQGAETQYF. Written as DNA, the CDR3 is TGTGCCGTCGGACAGGGAGCAGAGACCCAGTACTTC.

The rearrangement joins TRBV19 to TRBJ2-5; D may correspond to TRBD1 or TRBD2 (5 bases each). V was cut by 8 bases and J by 4 bases, with 14 bases left in between. Germline CDR1 is LNHDA and CDR2 is SQIVND (reference sequence). The CDR3 sequence is 13 residues long. The CDR3 is CASGGNNGETQYF. The CDR3 DNA follows: TGTGCCAGTGGGGGAAATAACGGAGAGACCCAGTACTTC.

This clone was seen only a few times. The final CDR3 position lacks the conserved phenylalanine or tryptophan, pointing to a likely read error. Because the CDR3's place on the DNA is in doubt, the DNA is left out and the CDR3 is given as listed by TCRdb. The CDR3 sequence is CSVEGGGRLNI. This rearrangement joins TRBV29-1 to TRBJ1-1; the tabulated D call, TRBD1, remains unverified against the DNA. The CDR3 is 11 residues long, counting both termini. Looked up from germline, CDR1 is SQVTM and CDR2 is ANQGSEA.

This chain links TRBV15 with TRBJ1-5, with D perhaps matching TRBD1 (6 bases). The CDR3 runs 15 residues. Germline V lookup: CDR1 LNHNV, CDR2 YYDKDF (reference sequence). Between the trimmed V and J ends, which lost 5 bases and 0 bases, there was a span of 11 bases. The CDR3 DNA reads TGTGCCACCAGCGCCAGGGGTAATAGCAATCAGCCCCAGCATTTT. It is translated as CATSARGNSNQPQHF.

J is TRBJ1-5 and V is TRBV2, with D maybe TRBD1 (5 bases). CDR1 is SNHLY and CDR2 is FYNNEI in the germline V gene. Trimming cost V 4 bases and J 5 bases, with 30 bases left between them. The CDR3 consists of 20 residues. CDR3 amino acids: CASSGGQGIYSRSPDQPQHF. The DNA for the CDR3 is TGTGCCAGCAGTGGAGGGCAGGGAATTTATTCGCGATCCCCTGATCAGCCCCAGCATTTT. Complete variable domain (other parts from reference TRBV2 and TRBJ1-5): EPEVTQTPSHQVTQMGQEVILRCVPISNHLYFYWYRQILGQKVEFLVSFYNNEISEKSEIFDDQFSVERPDGSNFTLKIRSTKLEDSAMYFCASSGGQGIYSRSPDQPQHFGDGTRLSIL.

The J gene is TRBJ1-2, the V gene TRBV6-5; D is unclear. Germline loops: CDR1 MNHEY, CDR2 SVGAGI. Trimming shortened V by 2 bases and J by 1 base, and 8 bases separated the two germline ends. The CDR3 has 14 amino acids. In DNA, the CDR3 is TGTGCCAGCAGTTACAGATATAATAACTATGGCTACACCTTC. Translation: CASSYRYNNYGYTF.

The sample holds one count of this clone. The rearrangement uses TRBV2 and TRBJ1-5; D remains ambiguous. In germline, CDR1 is SNHLY, CDR2 FYNNEI. The CDR3 has 13 residues. V lost 5 bases and J 4 bases, leaving 9 bases between the germline ends. CDR3 sequence: CASSTATNQPQHF. For the CDR3, the DNA is TGTGCCAGCAGTACCGCCACAAATCAGCCCCAGCATTTT.

This chain links TRBV7-3 with TRBJ2-7, with 9 nucleotides matching TRBD1. The CDR3 runs 15 residues. Germline CDR1 is SGHTA and CDR2 is FQGTGA. V lost 6 bases to trimming and J lost 5 bases; unmatched junction nucleotides: 11. This CDR3 reads CASSLTGGSPNEQYF. The CDR3 DNA reads TGTGCCAGCAGTCTAACAGGGGGCAGCCCAAACGAGCAGTACTTC. The full variable domain, with the rest looked up from reference TRBV7-3 and TRBJ2-7, is GAGVSQTPSNKVTEKGKYVELRCDPISGHTALYWYRQSLGQGPEFLIYFQGTGAADDSGLPNDRFFAVRPEGSVSTLKIQRTERGDSAVYLCASSLTGGSPNEQYFGPGTRLTVT.

The J gene is TRBJ2-7, the V gene TRBV14; maybe TRBD1 (6 bases). Germline values: CDR1 SGHDN, CDR2 FVKESK. The CDR3 contains 14 residues. V was pared by 0 bases and J by 2 bases, with 8 bases between. The CDR3 spells CASSQEWGPYEQYF. CDR3 sequence (DNA): TGTGCCAGCAGCCAAGAGTGGGGGCCCTACGAGCAGTACTTC.

The rearrangement joins TRBV6-6 to TRBJ2-7; no clear D gene. V was cut by 6 bases and J by 0 bases, with 18 bases left in between. The V gene's germline CDR1 is MNHNY and CDR2 SVGAGI (reference sequence). The CDR3 sequence is 16 residues long. The CDR3 DNA follows: TGTGCCAGCAGCGAGGTGTCCGGAATTAGCTCCTACGAGCAGTACTTC. Residues: CASSEVSGISSYEQYF.

This sequence joins TRBV30 and TRBJ1-3; no definite D call. CDR1 is GTSNPN and CDR2 is SVGIG in the germline V gene (reference sequence). This CDR3 has 15 amino acids. V gave up 0 bases and J gave up 4 bases, with 13 bases separating them. The CDR3 sequence is CAWSVKVSRGNTIYF. The CDR3, as DNA: TGTGCCTGGAGTGTAAAGGTCAGCAGGGGAAACACCATATATTTT. Full variable domain (outside the CDR3, taken from reference TRBV30 and TRBJ1-3): SQTIHQWPATLVQPVGSPLSLECTVEGTSNPNLYWYRQAAGRGLQLLFYSVGIGQISSEVPQNLSASRPQDRQFILSSKKLLLSDSGFYLCAWSVKVSRGNTIYFGEGSWLTVV.

This chain uses TRBV7-2 with TRBJ1-1, with D hard to call. Deletions cut 5 bases from V and 5 bases from J, with 6 bases between. The CDR3 is 11 amino acids. In germline, CDR1 is SGHTA, CDR2 FQGNSA. The chain's CDR3 is CASSPKTEAFF. DNA of the CDR3: TGTGCCAGCAGCCCAAAGACTGAAGCTTTCTTT.

The chain links TRBV13 to TRBJ2-7; maybe TRBD1 (6 bases). Germline V gives CDR1 PRHDT, CDR2 FYEKMQ (reference sequence). V dropped 0 bases and J dropped 6 bases, with 15 bases sitting between them. The CDR3 has 15 amino acids. The CDR3 nucleotides are TGTGCCAGCAGCTTAGGCTCAAGCAGGGGTGGCGAGCAGTACTTC. Translated: CASSLGSSRGGEQYF. Drawing the rest from reference TRBV13 and TRBJ2-7, the complete variable domain is AAGVIQSPRHLIKEKRETATLKCYPIPRHDTVYWYQQGPGQDPQFLISFYEKMQSDKGSIPDRFSAQQFSDYHSELNMSSLELGDSALYFCASSLGSSRGGEQYFGPGTRLTVT.

This clone was found a few times. The rearrangement joins TRBV6-1 to TRBJ1-5, with unresolved D. Germline loops: CDR1 MNHNS, CDR2 SASEGT. CDR3 length equals 14 residues. V dropped 2 bases and J dropped 12 bases, with 17 bases sitting between them. The CDR3 sequence is CASSETPILGHQHF. Here the CDR3 DNA reads TGTGCCAGCAGTGAAACCCCGATCCTGGGCCACCAGCATTTT.

This rearrangement joins TRBV24-1 to TRBJ2-1; 7 positions match TRBD2. The junction had 8 bases not matched to a gene; V was cut back by 4 bases and J by 3 bases. CDR3 size: 16 residues. CDR1 KGHDR and CDR2 SFDVKD come from the germline V gene. CDR3 in DNA: TGTGCCACCAGTGACATGGGGGGGGAACACTACAATGAGCAGTTCTTC. Protein sequence: CATSDMGGEHYNEQFF.